Below are 26 T cell receptor beta chains sequenced from a single sample in a study of OX40 agonist ivuxolimab in advanced cancers. Some clones are missing from TCRdb's copy, which holds only in-frame ones; the method was immunoSEQ multiplex PCR. The table shows tens of thousands of clones, with about 82% occurring only once. This sample comprised CD4+ or CD8+ T cells sorted from blood, obtained in a trial of the OX40 agonist ivuxolimab. All receptors derive from an adult with an advanced solid tumor such as melanoma, head and neck, liver or kidney cancer.

The J gene is TRBJ2-1, the V gene TRBV27; a weak D match, TRBD2 (6 bases). Germline values: CDR1 MNHEY, CDR2 SMNVEV (reference sequence). This CDR3 contains 17 residues. Trimming removed 5 bases at V and 9 bases at J, with 26 bases between. CDR3 sequence: CASSPTLRRDGWSEQFF. The CDR3 nucleotides are TGTGCCAGCAGTCCCACGCTAAGGCGGGACGGCTGGAGTGAGCAGTTCTTC.

The rearrangement uses TRBV29-1 and TRBJ2-1; tentative D call: TRBD2 (6 bases). Trimming removed 1 base from V and 1 base from J, with 8 bases in between. The CDR3 is 14 amino acids. The V gene's germline CDR1 is SQVTM and CDR2 ANQGSEA. CDR3 in amino acids: CSVEGGRSYNEQFF. The CDR3 DNA follows: TGCAGCGTTGAAGGTGGGAGGTCCTACAATGAGCAGTTCTTC.

The chain links TRBV5-1 to TRBJ2-7; D unclear. V was cut by 1 base and J by 1 base, with 9 bases left in between. This CDR3 has 14 amino acids. Germline CDR1 SGHRS, CDR2 YFSETQ. The CDR3 spells CASSLIRASYEQYF. The CDR3 bases are TGCGCCAGCAGCTTGATAAGGGCATCCTACGAGCAGTACTTC.

The chain has TRBV27 and TRBJ2-1; possibly TRBD2 for D (6 bases). This CDR3 region has 14 residues. In germline, CDR1 is MNHEY, CDR2 SMNVEV (reference sequence). Trimming removed 3 bases from V and 5 bases from J, with 11 bases in between. The CDR3 bases are TGTGCCAGCAGTTTTGCCGGGAGTGACAATGAGCAGTTCTTC. It translates to CASSFAGSDNEQFF.

V gene TRBV7-8 combines with J gene TRBJ1-2; 7 nucleotides line up with TRBD1. J gave up 6 bases and V 2 bases, and 6 bases lay outside the gene matches. The CDR3 runs 14 residues. The germline gives CDR1 SGHVS, CDR2 FQNEAQ. The CDR3: CASSLPGQVDGYTF. CDR3 sequence (DNA): TGTGCCAGCAGCTTACCCGGACAGGTGGATGGCTACACCTTC.

The chain is built from TRBV6-5 and TRBJ2-1; D uncertain. With 0 bases removed from V and 10 bases from J, the gap between germline ends came to 4 bases. Germline lookup yields CDR1 MNHEY and CDR2 SVGAGI. This CDR3 has 11 amino acids. The CDR3 DNA is TGTGCCAGCAGTTACTCTAGCGAGCAGTTCTTC. This sequence encodes CASSYSSEQFF.

This sequence joins TRBV6-5 and TRBJ1-1; D is uncertain. Germline V CDR1 and CDR2: MNHEY, SVGAGI. V gave up 6 bases and J gave up 0 bases, with 11 bases separating them. The CDR3 extends over 14 amino acids. This chain's CDR3 is CASSPWILNTEAFF. CDR3 in DNA: TGTGCCAGCAGCCCGTGGATCCTGAACACTGAAGCTTTCTTT.

There are a few counts of this clone. CDR3 nucleotides: TGTGCCAGCAGCGGCACTAGCGGGGGATCAAACATTCAGTACTTC. Protein: CASSGTSGGSNIQYF. V and J are TRBV2 and TRBJ2-4, with TRBD2 identical over 11 bases. The length of the CDR3 is 15 residues. V gave up 6 bases and J gave up 6 bases; unmatched junction bases: 7. Germline assignment: CDR1 SNHLY and CDR2 FYNNEI. Looking up the rest from reference TRBV2 and TRBJ2-4 gives the full variable domain: EPEVTQTPSHQVTQMGQEVILRCVPISNHLYFYWYRQILGQKVEFLVSFYNNEISEKSEIFDDQFSVERPDGSNFTLKIRSTKLEDSAMYFCASSGTSGGSNIQYFGAGTRLSVL.

V gene TRBV5-5 combines with J gene TRBJ1-1; D ambiguous. This CDR3 has 13 residues. The germline V gene encodes CDR1 SGHKS and CDR2 YYEKEE (reference sequence). V dropped 2 bases and J dropped 4 bases, with 9 bases sitting between them. The CDR3 spells CASSFGPATEAFF. The CDR3 region has the DNA TGTGCCAGCAGCTTCGGCCCCGCCACTGAAGCTTTCTTT.

This chain uses TRBV7-8 with TRBJ2-1; 12 bases line up with TRBD2. CDR3 length: 15 residues. Germline V gives CDR1 SGHVS, CDR2 FQNEAQ. V lost 5 bases to trimming and J lost 8 bases; unmatched junction nucleotides: 7. Here the CDR3 reads CASSVLAGGGDEQFF. The DNA of the CDR3 is TGTGCCAGCAGCGTACTAGCGGGAGGCGGCGATGAGCAGTTCTTC.

The chain has TRBV15 and TRBJ2-7; 7 nucleotides agree with TRBD2. Germline V CDR1 and CDR2: LNHNV, YYDKDF (reference sequence). The V gene end was trimmed by 4 bases and the J gene end by 3 bases; junction bases not matched to a gene: 3. This CDR3 is built from 13 residues. CDR3 protein: CATSTAGHYEQYF. The CDR3 DNA reads TGTGCCACCAGCACAGCGGGGCACTACGAGCAGTACTTC.

On this clone itself: This specimen includes other DNA sequences encoding the same CDR3. This rearrangement joins TRBV7-3 to TRBJ1-1; D gene unclear. Germline CDR1 reads SGHTA; CDR2 reads FQGTGA. The CDR3 spans 13 residues. V gave up 2 bases and J gave up 1 base, with 5 bases separating them. CDR3 sequence reads: CASSLRQNTEAFF. CDR3 nucleotides: TGTGCCAGCAGCTTACGACAGAACACTGAAGCTTTCTTT.

This chain links TRBV5-1 with TRBJ2-7; 9 bases are a match to TRBD1. Germline values: CDR1 SGHRS, CDR2 YFSETQ. Trimming took 2 bases from V and 4 from J; bases not matched to a gene: 16. The CDR3 is 18 residues long. CDR3 amino acids: CASSFFLGQGSRPYEQYF. The CDR3 DNA reads TGCGCCAGCAGCTTTTTCCTTGGACAGGGGTCCCGACCATACGAGCAGTACTTC.

The CDR3 region has the DNA TGTGCCAGCAGTCGTGGGACAGGGCCCTACAATGAGCAGTTCTTC. This sequence encodes CASSRGTGPYNEQFF. This rearrangement joins TRBV6-6 to TRBJ2-1; 9 positions agree with TRBD1. Germline V gene data show CDR1 as MNHNY and CDR2 as SVGAGI (reference sequence). This CDR3 is 15 amino acids long. The J segment lost 2 bases and the V segment lost 5 bases, leaving 4 bases of the junction unmatched.

V and J are TRBV5-4 and TRBJ1-1, with 7 bases fitting TRBD1. The V segment lost 4 bases and the J segment 1 base; nucleotides outside the gene matches: 7. Germline CDR1 reads SGHNT; CDR2 reads YYREEE (reference sequence). This CDR3 contains 15 residues. As DNA, the CDR3 is TGTGCCAGCAGCAACAGGGGCTATGGGAACACTGAAGCTTTCTTT. Protein: CASSNRGYGNTEAFF. The whole variable domain, filled in from reference TRBV5-4 and TRBJ1-1, reads ETGVTQSPTHLIKTRGQQVTLRCSSQSGHNTVSWYQQALGQGPQFIFQYYREEENGRGNFPPRFSGLQFPNYSSELNVNALELDDSALYLCASSNRGYGNTEAFFGQGTRLTVV.

This clone was detected ten times or more. The rearrangement links TRBV2 to TRBJ1-1, with TRBD1 identical over 9 bases. Trimming cost V 5 bases and J 5 bases; bases outside gene matches: 6. This CDR3 comprises 14 residues. Germline V gene data show CDR1 as SNHLY and CDR2 as FYNNEI. DNA for the CDR3: TGTGCCAGCAGTTGGGACAGGGCGATAACTGAAGCTTTCTTT. Encoded protein: CASSWDRAITEAFF.

The rearrangement uses TRBV5-4 and TRBJ1-4; unclear D gene. The CDR3 sequence is 15 residues long. The V end lost 2 bases, the J end lost 0 bases, and 8 bases lay between the germline ends. Germline V gives CDR1 SGHNT, CDR2 YYREEE (reference sequence). This chain's CDR3 is CASSLGGSTNEKLFF. Written as DNA, the CDR3 is TGTGCCAGCAGCTTAGGAGGGTCAACTAATGAAAAACTGTTTTTT.

This rearrangement joins TRBV28 to TRBJ2-1, with 9 bases fitting TRBD2. Germline trimming cut 2 bases from V and 7 bases from J; bases unmatched to any gene: 6. There are 15 residues in the CDR3. Germline lookup yields CDR1 MDHEN and CDR2 SYDVKM. The CDR3 loop reads CASSLGAGGVNEQFF. DNA for the CDR3: TGTGCCAGCAGTTTAGGAGCGGGAGGCGTGAATGAGCAGTTCTTC.

This clone appeared a few times. The DNA for the CDR3 is TGTGCCAGCAGCTACAGTGGAAGTGAGCAGTTCTTC. It yields the protein CASSYSGSEQFF. The rearrangement links TRBV7-9 to TRBJ2-1; no clear D. Between the trimmed V and J ends, which lost 4 bases and 9 bases, there was a span of 10 bases. Germline CDR1 and CDR2: SEHNR and FQNEAQ (reference sequence). The CDR3 runs 12 residues.

This sequence joins TRBV18 and TRBJ2-2; D perhaps matches TRBD1 (5 bases). CDR1 and CDR2 from the germline V gene are KGHSH and LQKENI. This CDR3 comprises 15 residues. Trimming removed 0 bases at V and 4 bases at J, with 9 bases between. CDR3 amino acids: CASSPPSGFTGELFF. The CDR3 nucleotides are TGTGCCAGCTCACCACCGTCAGGGTTCACCGGGGAGCTGTTTTTT.

V usage is TRBV6-5 and J usage is TRBJ1-2, with D perhaps TRBD1 (5 bases). This CDR3 has 14 amino acids. Germline V gene data show CDR1 as MNHEY and CDR2 as SVGAGI. The germline V and J ends were trimmed by 8 bases and 8 bases, with 21 bases remaining between them. CDR3 region: CASLPTRALGGYTF. The CDR3 DNA sequence: TGTGCCAGCCTTCCAACCAGGGCATTGGGGGGCTACACCTTC.

The rearrangement links TRBV6-5 to TRBJ1-3; D is unresolved. V shed 0 bases and J shed 9 bases, with 18 bases lying between them. CDR3 length: 16 residues. CDR1 MNHEY and CDR2 SVGAGI come from the germline V gene. This chain's CDR3 is CASSYSRGPGMGTIYF. The CDR3 DNA follows: TGTGCCAGCAGTTACTCGAGAGGCCCAGGAATGGGCACCATATATTTT.

V is TRBV29-1 and J is TRBJ2-5, with TRBD1 identical over 8 bases. CDR3 length: 13 amino acids. The germline CDR1 and CDR2 sequences are SQVTM and ANQGSEA. The CDR3 DNA is TGCATCGTCATACAGGGGGGCCAAGAGACCCAGTACTTC. It specifies CIVIQGGQETQYF.

This chain links TRBV6-1 with TRBJ1-1; 8 bases line up with TRBD1. Trimming removed 3 bases from V and 2 bases from J; junction bases left unmatched: 5. CDR1 and CDR2 (germline): MNHNS, SASEGT. This CDR3 comprises 15 residues. CDR3 sequence: CASSDQDRANTEAFF. The CDR3 DNA reads as TGTGCCAGCAGTGACCAGGACAGGGCTAACACTGAAGCTTTCTTT.

This clone was detected only once. This chain links TRBV5-6 with TRBJ2-4; D not resolved. Germline values: CDR1 SGHDT, CDR2 YYEEEE. Deletions cut 0 bases from V and 8 bases from J, with 9 bases between. CDR3 length equals 13 residues. CDR3 sequence (DNA): TGTGCCAGCAGCTTGGGTACTTCTGACATTCAGTACTTC. It codes for CASSLGTSDIQYF.

This clone has just one count. The chain carries TRBV6-1 and TRBJ1-2; TRBD1 is a possible D gene (5 bases). The V end was cut by 5 bases, the J end by 10 bases, with 17 bases between. Germline CDR1 reads MNHNS; CDR2 reads SASEGT. This CDR3 has 13 amino acids. The CDR3 loop is CASSSVQGTAYTF. The CDR3 DNA reads as TGTGCCAGCAGTTCCGTGCAGGGAACGGCCTACACCTTC.